The 2 T cell receptor beta chains reported below all come from one sample, sequenced in a study of T cell responses to AZD1222 COVID-19 vaccine. Data came from immunoSEQ multiplex PCR; TCRdb stores just in-frame clones and leaves some out. Of 140,000 to 150,000 clones in the sample, over 80% are singletons; the top ten hold approximately 2.7%. Material: peripheral blood, obtained on day 0 of MenACWY control vaccination. The source of these receptors is an adult in good health.

The chain links TRBV6-1 to TRBJ2-7; D gene ambiguous. Per the germline V gene, CDR1 is MNHNS and CDR2 is SASEGT. CDR3 length: 14 residues. Trimming removed 3 bases from V and 2 bases from J, with 11 bases in between. CDR3 sequence (DNA): TGTGCCAGCAGTGAGGACCGACACCCCTACGAGCAGTACTTC. Residues: CASSEDRHPYEQYF.

The V gene is TRBV7-2, the J gene TRBJ1-2; the D is unclear. Germline V CDR1 and CDR2: SGHTA, FQGNSA. Trimming pared 1 base from V and 3 bases from J, leaving 9 bases between. This CDR3 is built from 14 residues. The CDR3 region has the DNA TGTGCCAGCAGCTTAGGTAGGACGGACTATGGCTACACCTTC. This sequence encodes CASSLGRTDYGYTF.